The entry below describes one TCR beta chain. This record comes from a study of blood T cell repertoires in COVID-19. Whole-study context: Material from acute and convalescent COVID-19 was sourced from the United States, Italy and Spain. PBMCs, B-cell-depleted T cells, or T cells provided the cDNA or gDNA that made up the material.

CDR3 size: 14 residues. Germline V lookup: CDR1 MGHDK, CDR2 SYGVNS. Trimming cost V 3 bases and J 5 bases, with 10 bases left between them. Original processing methods: Reference gene primers were amplified, and this amplification served to estimate nucleated cell counts. The data were produced by immunoSEQ multiplex PCR, yet TCRdb's version contains in-frame clones alone and is incomplete. That table supplies the V and J calls and clone size; D and trimming were determined from the DNA. Among about 100,000 clones listed, 70% to 90% were seen once. Sequenced: peripheral blood. The rearrangement joins TRBV25-1 to TRBJ2-2, with D perhaps matching TRBD1 (6 bases). The source of this sequence is a human donor in a cohort sampled during active COVID-19. CDR3 coding DNA: TGTGCCAGCAGTGACCAGGGACAAACCGGGGAGCTGTTTTTT. Its protein product is CASSDQGQTGELFF.